The 9 T cell receptor beta chains below were found in one sample sequenced in a study of metastatic and nonmetastatic thyroid tumors. Treatment of any kind had been given to no patient before thyroid surgery. MiXCR re-clonotyped the PCR reads for TCRdb. The sample has roughly 6,500 clones; roughly 32% are singletons. Source material: adjacent normal tissue. The receptors originated from a female donor with papillary thyroid cancer or a benign thyroid nodule (not recorded which). Some clones in this sample may be carry-over from other donors' samples.

This clone was observed a few times. CDR3 DNA sequence: TGTGCCAGCAGGGGCTCTAGCGGCTATTACTACAATGAGCAGTTCTTC. Amino acids: CASRGSSGYYYNEQFF. The chain joins TRBV28 to TRBJ2-1; 7 bases line up with TRBD2. This CDR3 has 16 residues. Germline values: CDR1 MDHEN, CDR2 SYDVKM. V shed 6 bases and J 3 bases; nucleotides not matched to a gene: 11.

This clone was observed a handful of times. V usage is TRBV10-1 and J usage is TRBJ1-1; the D gene is possibly TRBD1 (6 bases). V was pared by 7 bases and J by 7 bases, with 16 bases between. The germline gives CDR1 WNHNN, CDR2 SYGVQD (reference sequence). The CDR3 length is 13 residues. In DNA, the CDR3 is TGCGCCAGCAAAAGACAGGTCGATGATGAAGCTTTCTTT. Translated, it gives CASKRQVDDEAFF.

This chain joins TRBV20-1 and TRBJ2-3; D possibly uses TRBD1 or TRBD2 (5 bases each). The V gene lost 0 bases and the J gene lost 10 bases, with 17 bases spanning the gap. Germline-derived CDR1 and CDR2 are DFQATT and SNEGSKA (reference sequence). This CDR3 comprises 14 residues. The CDR3 is CSARDPRGTESQYF. DNA of the CDR3: TGCAGTGCTAGAGATCCGAGGGGCACAGAATCGCAGTATTTT.

This clone qualifies as medium-sized (0.01 to 0.1%). The chain joins TRBV5-1 to TRBJ1-2; D remains unclear. V dropped 2 bases and J dropped 2 bases, with 7 bases sitting between them. This CDR3 has 13 residues. In germline, CDR1 is SGHRS, CDR2 YFSETQ. The CDR3, as DNA: TGCGCCAGCAGCTTACGGGAAAACTATGGCTACACCTTC. Translated: CASSLRENYGYTF.

By share of the sample, this clone is medium-sized. J is TRBJ1-5 and V is TRBV27, with 7 nucleotides matching TRBD1. V trimming: 1 base; J trimming: 4 bases; junction bases outside the gene matches: 1. In germline, CDR1 is MNHEY, CDR2 SMNVEV (reference sequence). The CDR3 has 14 residues. The CDR3, as DNA: TGTGCCAGCAGTTTATACAGGGGTAATCAGCCCCAGCATTTT. Translated, it gives CASSLYRGNQPQHF.

This clone was detected a few times. CDR3 residues: CASTNFKTHLQFF. The CDR3 DNA reads TGTGCCAGCACGAACTTTAAGACCCATCTTCAGTTCTTC. The V gene is TRBV6-2 or TRBV6-3, the J gene TRBJ2-1, with D uncertain. The CDR3 has 13 residues. V lost 7 bases and J lost 13, with 20 bases in between. Germline CDR1 and CDR2: MNHEY and SVGEGT.

The rearrangement joins TRBV20-1 to TRBJ2-4, with 9 nucleotides matching TRBD1. CDR3 length equals 14 residues. J lost 7 bases, V lost 2 bases, and 6 bases had no gene match. In germline, CDR1 is DFQATT, CDR2 SNEGSKA (reference sequence). CDR3 protein: CSARLRTGENIQYF. For the CDR3, the DNA is TGCAGTGCTAGATTAAGGACAGGGGAGAACATTCAGTACTTC.

In this sample, this clone is medium-sized (0.01 to 0.1%). The gene calls are TRBV15 and TRBJ2-1, with 7 nucleotides matching TRBD2. Germline V gene data show CDR1 as LNHNV and CDR2 as YYDKDF (reference sequence). Trimming cost V 1 base and J 0 bases; bases outside gene matches: 6. This CDR3 has 17 amino acids. In DNA form, the CDR3 reads TGTGCCACCAGCAGAGTTCCTAGCGGCAGCTCCTACAATGAGCAGTTCTTC. Translating gives CATSRVPSGSSYNEQFF.

This chain uses TRBV5-1 with TRBJ2-5; D may be TRBD1 or TRBD2 (5 bases each). There are 15 residues in the CDR3. Germline loops: CDR1 SGHRS, CDR2 YFSETQ. Trimming took 3 bases from V and 14 from J, leaving 26 bases between them. The CDR3: CASSSWVRDQETLYF. The CDR3 nucleotides are TGCGCCAGCAGCTCATGGGTCAGGGACCAAGAGACCCTCTACTTC.